This T cell receptor beta chain originates from a study of cytomegalovirus exposure and HLA in healthy donors. Germline CDR1 reads SGDLS; CDR2 reads YYNGEE. This CDR3 is built from 16 residues. Trimming at V came to 4 bases and at J to 2 bases, leaving 10 bases not matched to a gene. Repertoires were generated with immunoSEQ multiplex PCR, while TCRdb's copy carries only in-frame clones and drops some. The sample records 250,000 to 400,000 clones, around 90% being singletons. V is TRBV9 and J is TRBJ2-3; TRBD2 agrees at 7 bases. Sequencing was carried out using PBMCs. This TCR came from a man aged 25-40 years in good health and CMV-seronegative. CDR3 residues: CASSQGLPLLTDTQYF. The CDR3 DNA follows: TGTGCCAGCAGCCAGGGACTACCACTCCTCACAGATACGCAGTATTTT.